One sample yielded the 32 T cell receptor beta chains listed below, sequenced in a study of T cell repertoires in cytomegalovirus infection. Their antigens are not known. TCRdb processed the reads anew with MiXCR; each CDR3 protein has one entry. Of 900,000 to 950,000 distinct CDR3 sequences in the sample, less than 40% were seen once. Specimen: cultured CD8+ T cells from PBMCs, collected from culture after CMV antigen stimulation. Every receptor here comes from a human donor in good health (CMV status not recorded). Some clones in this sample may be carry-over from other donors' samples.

The CDR3 bases are TGTGCCAGCATCCCAGGGGGCTTGGGGACCAACGTCCTGACTTTC. It translates to CASIPGGLGTNVLTF. J is TRBJ2-6 and V is TRBV7-3, with TRBD1 matching 8 bases. J was trimmed by 8 bases and V by 7 bases; bases with no gene match: 10. The CDR3 contains 15 residues. Germline V gene lookup returns CDR1 SGHTA and CDR2 FQGTGA.

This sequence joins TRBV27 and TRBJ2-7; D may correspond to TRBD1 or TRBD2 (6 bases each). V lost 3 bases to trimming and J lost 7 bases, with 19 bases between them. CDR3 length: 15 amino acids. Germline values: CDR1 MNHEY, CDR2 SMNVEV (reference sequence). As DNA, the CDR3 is TGTGCCAGCAGTTTTGGCCCCGGAACAGGGAGGGAGCAGTACTTC. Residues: CASSFGPGTGREQYF.

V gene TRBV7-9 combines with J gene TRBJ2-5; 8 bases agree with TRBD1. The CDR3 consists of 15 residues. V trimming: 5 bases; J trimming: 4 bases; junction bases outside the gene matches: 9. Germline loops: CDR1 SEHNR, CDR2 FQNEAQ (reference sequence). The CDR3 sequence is CASSTRDRSGETQYF. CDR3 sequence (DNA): TGTGCCAGCAGCACAAGGGACAGGTCGGGAGAGACCCAGTACTTC.

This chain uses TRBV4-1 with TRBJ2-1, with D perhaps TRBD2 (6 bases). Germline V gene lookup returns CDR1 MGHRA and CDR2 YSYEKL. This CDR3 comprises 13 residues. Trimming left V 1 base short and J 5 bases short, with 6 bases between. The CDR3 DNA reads TGCGCCAGCAGCCAAGCTAGCGACAATGAGCAGTTCTTC. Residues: CASSQASDNEQFF.

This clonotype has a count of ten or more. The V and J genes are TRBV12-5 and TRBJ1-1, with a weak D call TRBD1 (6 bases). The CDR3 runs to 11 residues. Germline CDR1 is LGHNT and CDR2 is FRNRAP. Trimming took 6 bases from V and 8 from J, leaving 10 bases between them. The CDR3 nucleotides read TGTGCTAGTGGATCCGGGACAGAAGCTTTCTTT. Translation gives CASGSGTEAFF.

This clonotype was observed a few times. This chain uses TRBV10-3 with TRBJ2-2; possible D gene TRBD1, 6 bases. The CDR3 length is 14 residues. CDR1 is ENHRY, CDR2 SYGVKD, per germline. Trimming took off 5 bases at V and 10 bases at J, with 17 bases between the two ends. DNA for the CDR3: TGTGCCATCAGTTTAGACGGACAGTACTCGGAGCTGTTTTTT. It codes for CAISLDGQYSELFF.

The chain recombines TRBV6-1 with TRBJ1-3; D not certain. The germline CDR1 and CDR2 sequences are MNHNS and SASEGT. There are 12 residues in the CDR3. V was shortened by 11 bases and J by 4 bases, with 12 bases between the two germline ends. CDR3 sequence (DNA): TGTGCCTCCTGGCCCGGAGGAAACACCATATATTTT. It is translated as CASWPGGNTIYF.

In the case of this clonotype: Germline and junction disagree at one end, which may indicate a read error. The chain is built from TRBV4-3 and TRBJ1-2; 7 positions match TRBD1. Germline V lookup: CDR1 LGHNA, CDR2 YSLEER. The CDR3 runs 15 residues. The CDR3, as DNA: TGCGCCAGCAGCCAAGATAAGGCAGGGGGGTATGACTACACCTTC. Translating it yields CASSQDKAGGYDYTF.

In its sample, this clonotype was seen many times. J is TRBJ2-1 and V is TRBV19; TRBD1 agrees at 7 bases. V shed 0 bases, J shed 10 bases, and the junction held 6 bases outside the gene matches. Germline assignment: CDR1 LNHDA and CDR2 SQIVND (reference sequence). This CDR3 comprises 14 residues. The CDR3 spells CASSIDGVGQEQFF. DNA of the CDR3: TGTGCCAGTAGTATAGATGGAGTGGGACAGGAGCAGTTCTTC.

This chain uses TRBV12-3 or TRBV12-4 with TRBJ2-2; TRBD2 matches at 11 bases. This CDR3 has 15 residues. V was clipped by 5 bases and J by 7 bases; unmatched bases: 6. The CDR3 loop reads CASSVSGGASGELFF. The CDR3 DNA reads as TGTGCCAGCAGTGTTAGCGGGGGGGCGAGCGGGGAGCTGTTTTTT.

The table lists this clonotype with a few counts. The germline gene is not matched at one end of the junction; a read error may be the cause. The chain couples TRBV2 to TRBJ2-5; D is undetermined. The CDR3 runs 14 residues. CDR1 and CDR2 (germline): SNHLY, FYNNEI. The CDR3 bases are TGTGCCAGCCGAGGTTCAAATGGGCAAGGGACCCAGTACTTC. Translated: CASRGSNGQGTQYF.

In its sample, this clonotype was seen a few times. The CDR3 nucleotides read TGTGCCAGCAGCTCCCTAGCGGGGGGACACTACAATGAGCAGTTCTTC. It codes for CASSSLAGGHYNEQFF. The V gene is TRBV6-5, the J gene TRBJ2-1; TRBD2 matches 11 bases. Germline CDR1 and CDR2: MNHEY and SVGAGI. This CDR3 has 16 residues. V was pared by 6 bases and J by 3 bases, with 7 bases of the junction left unmatched.

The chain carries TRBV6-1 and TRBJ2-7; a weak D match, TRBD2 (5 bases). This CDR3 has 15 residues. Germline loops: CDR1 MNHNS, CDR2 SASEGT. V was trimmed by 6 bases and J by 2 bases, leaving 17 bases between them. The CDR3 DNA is TGTGCCAGCAGCGGGGTGGGTCGCGGCACCTACGAGCAGTACGTC. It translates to CASSGVGRGTYEQYV.

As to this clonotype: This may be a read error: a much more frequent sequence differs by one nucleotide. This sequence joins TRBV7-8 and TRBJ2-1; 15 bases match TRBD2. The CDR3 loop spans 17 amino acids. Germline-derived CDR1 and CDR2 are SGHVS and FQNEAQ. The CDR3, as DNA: TGTGCCAACAGCCCTCGGACTAGCGGGGGGGTCTACAATGAGCAGTTCTTC. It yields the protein CANSPRTSGGVYNEQFF.

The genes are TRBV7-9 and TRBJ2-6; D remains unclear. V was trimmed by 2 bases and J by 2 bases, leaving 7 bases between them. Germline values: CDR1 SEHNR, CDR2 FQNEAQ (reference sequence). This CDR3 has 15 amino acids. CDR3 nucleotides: TGTGCCAGCAGCTTACTGGAACCTGGGGCCAACGTCCTGACTTTC. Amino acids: CASSLLEPGANVLTF. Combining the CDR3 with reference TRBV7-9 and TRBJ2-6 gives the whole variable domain DTGVSQNPRHKITKRGQNVTFRCDPISEHNRLYWYRQTLGQGPEFLTYFQNEAQLEKSRLLSDRFSAERPKGSFSTLEIQRTEQGDSAMYLCASSLLEPGANVLTFGAGSRLTVL.

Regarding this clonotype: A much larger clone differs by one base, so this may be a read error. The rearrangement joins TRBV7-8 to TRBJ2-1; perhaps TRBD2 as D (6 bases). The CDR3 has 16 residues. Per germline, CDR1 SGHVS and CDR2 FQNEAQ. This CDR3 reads CACSSYLTGRYNEQFF. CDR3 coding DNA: TGTGCCTGCAGCTCCTACCTGACGGGGAGGTACAATGAGCAGTTCTTC. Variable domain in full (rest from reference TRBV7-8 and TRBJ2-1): GAGVSQSPRYKVAKRGQDVALRCDPISGHVSLFWYQQALGQGPEFLTYFQNEAQLDKSGLPSDRFFAERPEGSVSTLKIQRTQQEDSAVYLCACSSYLTGRYNEQFFGPGTRLTVL.

CDR3 region: CASSSTTSGGRTGELFF. In DNA, the CDR3 is TGTGCCAGCAGCTCGACGACTAGCGGGGGCCGCACCGGGGAGCTGTTTTTT. The chain joins TRBV7-2 to TRBJ2-2; 12 positions match TRBD2. The CDR3 covers 17 residues. CDR1 SGHTA and CDR2 FQGNSA come from the germline V gene. Germline trimming cut 4 bases from V and 4 bases from J; bases unmatched to any gene: 7. Full variable domain (rest looked up from reference TRBV7-2 and TRBJ2-2): GAGVSQSPSNKVTEKGKDVELRCDPISGHTALYWYRQSLGQGLEFLIYFQGNSAPDKSGLPSDRFSAERTGGSVSTLTIQRTQQEDSAVYLCASSSTTSGGRTGELFFGEGSRLTVL.

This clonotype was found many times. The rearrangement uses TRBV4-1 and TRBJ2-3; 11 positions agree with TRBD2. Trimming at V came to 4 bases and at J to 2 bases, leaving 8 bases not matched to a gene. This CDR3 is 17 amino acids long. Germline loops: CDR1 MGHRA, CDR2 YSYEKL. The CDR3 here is CASSPPLLAGDTDTQYF. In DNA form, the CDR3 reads TGCGCCAGCAGCCCCCCCTTACTAGCGGGGGACACAGATACGCAGTATTTT.

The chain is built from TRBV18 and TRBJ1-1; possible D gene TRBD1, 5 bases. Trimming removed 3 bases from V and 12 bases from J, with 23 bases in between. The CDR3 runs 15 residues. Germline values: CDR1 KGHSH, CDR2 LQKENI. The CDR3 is CASSPNPSGTHETFF. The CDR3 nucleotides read TGTGCCAGCTCACCTAACCCTTCCGGGACGCACGAAACTTTCTTT.

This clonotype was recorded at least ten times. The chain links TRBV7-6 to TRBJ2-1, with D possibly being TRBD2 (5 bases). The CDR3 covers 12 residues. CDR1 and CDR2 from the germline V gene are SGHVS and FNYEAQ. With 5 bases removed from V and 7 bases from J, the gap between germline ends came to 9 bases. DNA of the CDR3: TGTGCCAGCAGCAGTAGGAGGAATGAGCAGTTCTTC. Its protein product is CASSSRRNEQFF.

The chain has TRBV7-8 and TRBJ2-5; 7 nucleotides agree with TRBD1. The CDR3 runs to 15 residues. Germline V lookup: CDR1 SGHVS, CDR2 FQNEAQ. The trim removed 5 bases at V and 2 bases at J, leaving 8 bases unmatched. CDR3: CASSHTLQGQETQYF. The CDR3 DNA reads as TGTGCCAGCAGCCATACTCTACAGGGGCAAGAGACCCAGTACTTC.

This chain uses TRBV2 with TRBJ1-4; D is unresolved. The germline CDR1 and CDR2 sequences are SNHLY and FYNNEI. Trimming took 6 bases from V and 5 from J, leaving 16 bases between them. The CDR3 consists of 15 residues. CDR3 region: CASSPRQRLNEKLFF. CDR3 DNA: TGTGCCAGCAGCCCTCGGCAACGGCTGAATGAAAAACTGTTTTTT.

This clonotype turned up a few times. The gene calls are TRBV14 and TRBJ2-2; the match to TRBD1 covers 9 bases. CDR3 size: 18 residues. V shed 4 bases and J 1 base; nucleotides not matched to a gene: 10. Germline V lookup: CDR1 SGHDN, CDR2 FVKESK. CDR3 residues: CASSLRSWDRVNTGELFF. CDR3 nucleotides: TGTGCCAGCAGCCTAAGAAGCTGGGACAGGGTGAACACCGGGGAGCTGTTTTTT.

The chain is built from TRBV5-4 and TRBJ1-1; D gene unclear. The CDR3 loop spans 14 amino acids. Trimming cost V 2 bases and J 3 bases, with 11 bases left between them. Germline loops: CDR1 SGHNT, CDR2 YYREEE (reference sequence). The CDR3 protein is CASSFIGSDTEAFF. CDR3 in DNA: TGTGCCAGCAGCTTCATAGGTAGTGACACTGAAGCTTTCTTT.

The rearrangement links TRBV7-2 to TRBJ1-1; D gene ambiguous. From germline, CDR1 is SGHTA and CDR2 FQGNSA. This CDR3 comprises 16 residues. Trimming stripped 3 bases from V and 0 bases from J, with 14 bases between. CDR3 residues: CASSFSLSLMNTEAFF. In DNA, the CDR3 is TGTGCCAGCAGCTTTAGCCTCTCTCTCATGAACACTGAAGCTTTCTTT. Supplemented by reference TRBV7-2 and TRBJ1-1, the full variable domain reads GAGVSQSPSNKVTEKGKDVELRCDPISGHTALYWYRQSLGQGLEFLIYFQGNSAPDKSGLPSDRFSAERTGGSVSTLTIQRTQQEDSAVYLCASSFSLSLMNTEAFFGQGTRLTVV.

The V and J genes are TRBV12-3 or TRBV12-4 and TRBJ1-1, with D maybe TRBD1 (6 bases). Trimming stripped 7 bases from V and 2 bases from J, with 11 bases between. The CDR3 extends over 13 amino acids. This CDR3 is CASTLGANTEAFF. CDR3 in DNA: TGTGCCAGCACCTTGGGGGCCAACACTGAAGCTTTCTTT.

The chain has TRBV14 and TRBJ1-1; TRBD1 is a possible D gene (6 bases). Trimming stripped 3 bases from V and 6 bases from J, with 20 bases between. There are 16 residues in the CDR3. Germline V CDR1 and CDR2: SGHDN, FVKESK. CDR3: CASSQGAGDLEPEAFF. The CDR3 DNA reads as TGTGCCAGCAGCCAGGGAGCAGGGGACCTCGAACCTGAAGCTTTCTTT.

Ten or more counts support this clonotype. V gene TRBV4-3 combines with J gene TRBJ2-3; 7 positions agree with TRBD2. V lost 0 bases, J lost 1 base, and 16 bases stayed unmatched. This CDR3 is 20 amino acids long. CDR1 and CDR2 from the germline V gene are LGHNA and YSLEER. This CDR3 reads CASSQDLLGVSGDGTDTQYF. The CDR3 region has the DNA TGCGCCAGCAGCCAAGATCTTCTGGGCGTGAGCGGGGATGGCACAGATACGCAGTATTTT.

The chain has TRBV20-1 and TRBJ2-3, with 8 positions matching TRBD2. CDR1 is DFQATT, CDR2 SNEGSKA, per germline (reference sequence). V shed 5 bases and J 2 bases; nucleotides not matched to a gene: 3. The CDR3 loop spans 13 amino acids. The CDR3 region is CSALSGVTDTQYF. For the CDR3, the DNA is TGCAGTGCTCTTAGCGGGGTCACAGATACGCAGTATTTT.

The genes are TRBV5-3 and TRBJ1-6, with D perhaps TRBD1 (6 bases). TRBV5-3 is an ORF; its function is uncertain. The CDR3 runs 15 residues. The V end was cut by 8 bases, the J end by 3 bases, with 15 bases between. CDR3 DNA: TGTGCCAGCAGCGAGACAGGACTCTATAATTCACCCCTCCACTTT. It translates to CASSETGLYNSPLHF.

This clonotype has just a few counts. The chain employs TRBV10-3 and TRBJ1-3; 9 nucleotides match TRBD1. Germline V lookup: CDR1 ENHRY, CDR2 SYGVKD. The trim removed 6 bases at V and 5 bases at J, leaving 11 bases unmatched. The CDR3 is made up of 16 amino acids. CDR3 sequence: CAIRSRDREGRNTIYF. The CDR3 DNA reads TGTGCCATCAGAAGCCGGGACAGGGAGGGAAGAAACACCATATATTTT.

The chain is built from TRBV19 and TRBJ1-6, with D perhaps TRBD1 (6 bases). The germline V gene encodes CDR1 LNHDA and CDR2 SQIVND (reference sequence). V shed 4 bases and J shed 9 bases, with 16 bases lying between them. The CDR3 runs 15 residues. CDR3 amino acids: CASSKIRDTPSPLHF. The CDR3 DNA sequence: TGTGCCAGTAGTAAGATTCGGGACACCCCTTCACCCCTCCACTTT.